The clone carrying this TCR beta chain was seen ten or more times. The antigen is not known. Time point meaning: newly diagnosed GD, antithyroid drugs for less than 3 months. The TCR library was made from RNA extracted from PBMCs. Arm-PCR with iRepertoire HTBI primers amplified the CDR3 regions for these TCR beta libraries. TCRdb re-called the multiplex PCR reads through MiXCR, storing one row per CDR3 protein. Here the sample spans 350,000 to 500,000 distinct CDR3 sequences, about a sixth being singletons. The CDR3 is 15 amino acids. V lost 2 bases, J lost 4 bases, and 5 bases stayed unmatched. The sample comes from a study of regulatory T cells in long-lasting Graves disease. As for the study in general: Newly diagnosed Graves' patients took antithyroid drugs under 3 months. The study, taken as a whole, reports: Gene preferences differed: TRBV28, TRBJ1-2, TRBJ2-5 in persistent cases.

These data were likewise used in another study, on T cells in Graves' hyperthyroidism and ophthalmopathy.

This clonotype originated in a woman between 18 and 29 years old with Graves disease. The sequenced sample was peripheral blood mononuclear cells (PBMCs), obtained at new diagnosis, from a patient treated with antithyroid drugs. V is TRBV12-3 or TRBV12-4 and J is TRBJ2-1, with TRBD1 identical over 7 bases. The CDR3 DNA reads as TGTGCCAGCAGTTTACGGGACAGCACTTACAATGAGCAGTTCTTC. Protein: CASSLRDSTYNEQFF.